The clone carrying this TCR beta chain was detected a few times. Its matching antigen is unknown. These data originate in a study of response to subunit inactivated influenza vaccine. CDR3 size: 15 residues. Germline CDR1 and CDR2: LGHNA and YSLEER. Trimming removed 0 bases from V and 7 bases from J; junction bases left unmatched: 4. One entry per CDR3 protein results from TCRdb running MiXCR on the RT-PCR reads. The sample yields roughly 760,000 distinct CDR3 sequences, 21% seen once. Study observations and caveats: Researchers suggested that each seasonal influenza vaccination recruits few new T cells.

The rearrangement joins TRBV4-3 to TRBJ1-4; 8 bases are a match to TRBD1. The origin of this receptor is a man over 45 who received an inactivated influenza vaccine. Sample: PBMCs from blood, taken 5 to 6 days after vaccination. The CDR3 region is CASSQDLTGAEKLFF. DNA for the CDR3: TGCGCCAGCAGCCAAGATTTGACAGGGGCTGAAAAACTGTTTTTT.